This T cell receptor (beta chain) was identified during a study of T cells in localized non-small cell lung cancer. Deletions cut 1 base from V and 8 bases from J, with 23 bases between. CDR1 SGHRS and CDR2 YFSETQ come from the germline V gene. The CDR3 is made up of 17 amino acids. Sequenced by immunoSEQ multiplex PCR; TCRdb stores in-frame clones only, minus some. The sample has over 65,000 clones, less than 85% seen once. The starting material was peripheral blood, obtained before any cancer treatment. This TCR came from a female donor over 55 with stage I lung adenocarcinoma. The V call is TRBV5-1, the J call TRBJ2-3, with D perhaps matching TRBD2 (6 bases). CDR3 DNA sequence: TGCGCCAGCAGCTTGCGGAACACGGGAGAGTATCGGGGTACGCAGTATTTT. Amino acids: CASSLRNTGEYRGTQYF.